This TCR beta chain was sequenced in a study of shared clonotypes between healthy human individuals. Study-level results: Among a handful of donors, 4.5% to 5.5% of naive CD4 clonotypes were found in common.

The assay was run at deep level. Repertoires were generated with immunoSEQ multiplex PCR, while TCRdb's copy carries only in-frame clones and drops some. The sample yields around 980,000 clones, approximately 80% seen once. A word on this clone: As yet, its antigen is unknown.

The CDR3 runs 13 residues. Germline CDR1 reads SGHRS; CDR2 reads YFSETQ. Trimming left V 0 bases short and J 8 bases short, with 11 bases between. Sample: memory CD4+ T cells from PBMCs. Subset indicated: CD45RA-negative fraction. The V gene is TRBV5-1, the J gene TRBJ1-2; no reliable D call. The sequence was collected from a man aged 18 to 35 in good health. Some clones in this sample may be carry-over from other donors' samples. For the CDR3, the DNA is TGCGCCAGCAGCTTGGACAACACGGGCGGCTACACCTTC. Translating it yields CASSLDNTGGYTF.